This T cell receptor beta chain emerged from a study of blood T cell repertoires in COVID-19. Study in general: COVID-19 samples collected from the United States, Italy and Spain covered acute and convalescent phases. Sources were T cells, B-cell-depleted T cells, or PBMCs; the material itself was cDNA or gDNA.

The CDR3 extends over 15 amino acids. Per the germline V gene, CDR1 is MNHEY and CDR2 is SMNVEV (reference sequence). Trimming shortened V by 6 bases and J by 4 bases, and 18 bases separated the two germline ends. Original data processing: Estimation of nucleated cell counts relied on the amplification of reference gene primers. This table comes from immunoSEQ multiplex PCR, and its TCRdb copy is limited to in-frame clones, with some not included. V, J and clone size derive from that table, while D and trimming were established from the DNA sequence. The repertoire holds fewer than 150,000 clones, 84% seen once, with under 15% in the top ten.

The sequence came from a woman under 40 who had recovered from COVID-19. Source material: peripheral blood. The chain combines TRBV27 with TRBJ2-5; D perhaps matches TRBD2 (5 bases). The CDR3 sequence: CASSTKRETRETQYF. CDR3 sequence (DNA): TGTGCCAGCAGCACAAAGAGAGAAACTAGAGAGACCCAGTACTTC.